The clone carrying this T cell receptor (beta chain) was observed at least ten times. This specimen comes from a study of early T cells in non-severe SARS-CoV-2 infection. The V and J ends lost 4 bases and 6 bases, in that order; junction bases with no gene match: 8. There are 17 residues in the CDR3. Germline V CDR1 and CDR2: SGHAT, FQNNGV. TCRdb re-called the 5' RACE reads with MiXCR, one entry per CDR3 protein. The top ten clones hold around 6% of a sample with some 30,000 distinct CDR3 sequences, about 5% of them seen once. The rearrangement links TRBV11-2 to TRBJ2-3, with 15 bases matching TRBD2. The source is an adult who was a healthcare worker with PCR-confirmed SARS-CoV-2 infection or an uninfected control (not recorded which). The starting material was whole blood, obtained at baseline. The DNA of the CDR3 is TGTGCCAGCAGCTCTGGACTAGCGGGGGGGTTACTCGATACGCAGTATTTT. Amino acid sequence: CASSSGLAGGLLDTQYF.